These 2 T cell receptor beta chains share one sample of origin, sequenced in a study of beta chain features in type 1 diabetes. Study-level points and caveats: Shortening that was moderate but significant affected the TCRB CDR3s of Type 1 diabetes patients in all four CD4+ subsets.

These receptors lack a known antigen. All of the isolated RNA was reverse transcribed, so expressed TCRB transcripts were sequenced. Generated by immunoSEQ multiplex PCR, the TCRdb table keeps only in-frame clones and is missing some. The table lists 250,000 to 300,000 clones, 20% to 25% of them singletons, with roughly 0.011% in the top ten. Sequences were obtained from naive CD4+ T cells from blood. The source of these receptors is a woman aged 30 to 39 with type 1 diabetes.

This clone has a handful of counts. This chain uses TRBV27 with TRBJ2-7, with TRBD2 matching 8 bases. CDR1 is MNHEY and CDR2 is SMNVEV in the germline V gene (reference sequence). J lost 6 bases, V lost 10 bases, and 14 bases had no gene match. This CDR3 has 14 amino acids. The CDR3 is CAIQRGLLPPEQYF. The CDR3 nucleotides are TGTGCCATCCAGCGGGGGCTATTACCCCCCGAGCAGTACTTC.

This clone was found a few times. CDR3 sequence: CSVEDRGTGGETQYF. CDR3 DNA: TGCAGCGTTGAAGACAGAGGAACGGGGGGCGAGACCCAGTACTTC. The gene calls are TRBV29-1 and TRBJ2-5; perhaps TRBD2 as D (7 bases). The CDR3 has 15 amino acids. The germline V gene encodes CDR1 SQVTM and CDR2 ANQGSEA. The V and J ends lost 0 bases and 5 bases respectively, with 16 bases between them.